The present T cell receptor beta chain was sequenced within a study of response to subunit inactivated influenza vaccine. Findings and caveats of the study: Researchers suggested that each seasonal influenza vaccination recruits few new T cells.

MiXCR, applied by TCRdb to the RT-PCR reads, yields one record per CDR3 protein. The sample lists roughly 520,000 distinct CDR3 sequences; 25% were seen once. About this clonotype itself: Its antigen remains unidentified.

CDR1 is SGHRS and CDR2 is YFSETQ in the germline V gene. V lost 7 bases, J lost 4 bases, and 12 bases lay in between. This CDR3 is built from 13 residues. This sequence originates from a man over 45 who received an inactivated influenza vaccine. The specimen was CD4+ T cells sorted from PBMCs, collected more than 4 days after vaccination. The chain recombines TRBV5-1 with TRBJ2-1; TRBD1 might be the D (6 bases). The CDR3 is CASGGQTYNEQFF. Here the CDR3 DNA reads TGCGCCAGCGGTGGACAGACTTACAATGAGCAGTTCTTC.